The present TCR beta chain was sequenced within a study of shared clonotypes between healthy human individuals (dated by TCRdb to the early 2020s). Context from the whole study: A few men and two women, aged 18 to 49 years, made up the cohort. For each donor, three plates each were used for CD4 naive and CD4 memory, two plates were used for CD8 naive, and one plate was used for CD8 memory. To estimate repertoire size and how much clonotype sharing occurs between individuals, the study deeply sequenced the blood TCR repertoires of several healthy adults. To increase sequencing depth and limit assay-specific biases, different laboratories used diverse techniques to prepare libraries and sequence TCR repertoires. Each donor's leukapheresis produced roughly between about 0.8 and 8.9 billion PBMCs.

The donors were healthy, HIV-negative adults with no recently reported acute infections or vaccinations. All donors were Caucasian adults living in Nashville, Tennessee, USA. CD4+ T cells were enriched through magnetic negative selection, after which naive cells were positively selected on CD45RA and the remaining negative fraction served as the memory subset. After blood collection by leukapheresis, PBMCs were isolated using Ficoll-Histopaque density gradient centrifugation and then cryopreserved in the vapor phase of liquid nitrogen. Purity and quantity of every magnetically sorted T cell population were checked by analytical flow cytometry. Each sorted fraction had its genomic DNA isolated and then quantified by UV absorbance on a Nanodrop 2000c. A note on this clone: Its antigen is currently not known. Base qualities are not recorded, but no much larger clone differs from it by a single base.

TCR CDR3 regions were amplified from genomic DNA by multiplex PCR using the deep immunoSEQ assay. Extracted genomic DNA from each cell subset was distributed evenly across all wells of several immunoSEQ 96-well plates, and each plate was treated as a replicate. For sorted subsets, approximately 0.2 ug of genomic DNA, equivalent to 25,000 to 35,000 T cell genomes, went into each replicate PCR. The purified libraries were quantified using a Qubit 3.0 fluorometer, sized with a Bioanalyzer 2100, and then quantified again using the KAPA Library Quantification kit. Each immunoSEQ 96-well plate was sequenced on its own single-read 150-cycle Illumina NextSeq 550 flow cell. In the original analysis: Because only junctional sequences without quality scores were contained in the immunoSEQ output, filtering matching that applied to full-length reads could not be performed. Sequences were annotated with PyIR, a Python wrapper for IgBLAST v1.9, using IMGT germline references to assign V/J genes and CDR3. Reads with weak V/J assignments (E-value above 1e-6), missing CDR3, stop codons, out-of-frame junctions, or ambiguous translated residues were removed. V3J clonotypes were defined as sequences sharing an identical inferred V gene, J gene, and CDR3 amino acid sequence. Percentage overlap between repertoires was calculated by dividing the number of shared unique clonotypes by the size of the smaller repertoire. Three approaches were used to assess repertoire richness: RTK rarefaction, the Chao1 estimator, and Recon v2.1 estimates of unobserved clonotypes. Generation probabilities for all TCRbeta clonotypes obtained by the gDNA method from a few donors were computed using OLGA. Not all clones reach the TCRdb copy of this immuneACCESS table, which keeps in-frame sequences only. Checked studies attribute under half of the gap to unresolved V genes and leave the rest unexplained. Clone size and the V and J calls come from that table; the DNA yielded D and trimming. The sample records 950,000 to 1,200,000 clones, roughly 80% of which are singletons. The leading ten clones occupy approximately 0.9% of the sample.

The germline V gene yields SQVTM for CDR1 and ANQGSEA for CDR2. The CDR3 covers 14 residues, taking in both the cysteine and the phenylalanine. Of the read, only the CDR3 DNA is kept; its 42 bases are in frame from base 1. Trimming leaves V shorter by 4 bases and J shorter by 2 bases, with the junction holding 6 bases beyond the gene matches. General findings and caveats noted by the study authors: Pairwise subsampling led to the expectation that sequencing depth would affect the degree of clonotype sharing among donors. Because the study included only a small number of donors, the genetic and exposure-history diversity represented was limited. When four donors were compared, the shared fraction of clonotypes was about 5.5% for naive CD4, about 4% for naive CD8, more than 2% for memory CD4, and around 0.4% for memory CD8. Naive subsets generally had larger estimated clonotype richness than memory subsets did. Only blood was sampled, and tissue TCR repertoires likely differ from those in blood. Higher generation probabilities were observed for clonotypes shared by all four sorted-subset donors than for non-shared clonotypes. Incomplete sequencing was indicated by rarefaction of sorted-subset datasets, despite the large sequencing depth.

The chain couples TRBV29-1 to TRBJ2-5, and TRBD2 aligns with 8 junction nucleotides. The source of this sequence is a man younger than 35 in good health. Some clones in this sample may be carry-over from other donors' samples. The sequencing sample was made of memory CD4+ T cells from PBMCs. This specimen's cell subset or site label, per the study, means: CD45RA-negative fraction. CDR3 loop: CSVALTSAQETQYF. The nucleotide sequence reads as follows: TGCAGCGTTGCTCTGACTAGCGCGCAAGAGACCCAGTACTTC.